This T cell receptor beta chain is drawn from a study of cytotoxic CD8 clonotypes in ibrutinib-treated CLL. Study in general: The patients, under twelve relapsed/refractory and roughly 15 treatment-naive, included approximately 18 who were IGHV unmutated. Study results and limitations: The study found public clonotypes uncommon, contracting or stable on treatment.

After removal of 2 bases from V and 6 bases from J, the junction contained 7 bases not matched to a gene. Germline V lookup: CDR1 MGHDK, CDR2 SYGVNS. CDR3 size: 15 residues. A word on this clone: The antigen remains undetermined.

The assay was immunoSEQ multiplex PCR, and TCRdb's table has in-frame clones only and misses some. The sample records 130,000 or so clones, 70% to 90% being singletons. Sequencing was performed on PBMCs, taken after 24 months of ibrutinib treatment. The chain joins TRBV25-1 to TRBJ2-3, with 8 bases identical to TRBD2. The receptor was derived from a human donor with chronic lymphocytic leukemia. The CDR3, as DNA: TGTGCCAGCAGTGAAACCGGGAGGGTTACGGATACGCAGTATTTT. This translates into CASSETGRVTDTQYF.